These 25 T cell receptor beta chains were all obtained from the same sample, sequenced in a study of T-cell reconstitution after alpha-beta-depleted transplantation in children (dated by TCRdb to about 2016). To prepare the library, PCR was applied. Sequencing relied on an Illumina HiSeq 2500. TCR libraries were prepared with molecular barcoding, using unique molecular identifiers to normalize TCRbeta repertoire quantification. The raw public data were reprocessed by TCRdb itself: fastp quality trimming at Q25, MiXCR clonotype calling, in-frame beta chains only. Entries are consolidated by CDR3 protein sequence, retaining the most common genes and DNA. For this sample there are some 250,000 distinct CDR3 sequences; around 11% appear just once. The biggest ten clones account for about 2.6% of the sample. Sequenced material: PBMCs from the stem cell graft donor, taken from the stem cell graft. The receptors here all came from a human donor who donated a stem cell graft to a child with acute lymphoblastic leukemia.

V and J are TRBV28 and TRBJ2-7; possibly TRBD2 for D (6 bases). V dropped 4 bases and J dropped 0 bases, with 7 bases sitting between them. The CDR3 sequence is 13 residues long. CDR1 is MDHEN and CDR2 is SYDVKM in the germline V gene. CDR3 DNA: TGTGCCAGCAGTTGGGACTTCTCCTACGAGCAGTACTTC. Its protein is CASSWDFSYEQYF.

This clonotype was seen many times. The CDR3 loop reads CASSQEIVHGYTF. DNA of the CDR3: TGTGCCAGCAGCCAAGAAATTGTCCATGGCTACACCTTC. This chain connects TRBV14 to TRBJ1-2; D not certain. The length of the CDR3 is 13 residues. Trimming removed 0 bases at V and 6 bases at J, with 8 bases between. Germline V CDR1 and CDR2: SGHDN, FVKESK.

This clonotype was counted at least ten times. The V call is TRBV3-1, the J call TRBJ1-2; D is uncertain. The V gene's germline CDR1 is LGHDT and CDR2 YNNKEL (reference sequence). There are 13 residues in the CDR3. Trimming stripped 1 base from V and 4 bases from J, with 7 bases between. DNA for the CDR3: TGTGCCAGCAGCCAAGGTCTCGGCTATGGCTACACCTTC. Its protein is CASSQGLGYGYTF.

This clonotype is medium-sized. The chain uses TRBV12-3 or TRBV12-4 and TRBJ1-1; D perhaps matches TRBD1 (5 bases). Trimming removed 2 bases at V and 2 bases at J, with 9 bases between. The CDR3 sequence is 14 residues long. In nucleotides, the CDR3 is TGTGCCAGCAGTTTACTAGGGGTTAACACTGAAGCTTTCTTT. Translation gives CASSLLGVNTEAFF.

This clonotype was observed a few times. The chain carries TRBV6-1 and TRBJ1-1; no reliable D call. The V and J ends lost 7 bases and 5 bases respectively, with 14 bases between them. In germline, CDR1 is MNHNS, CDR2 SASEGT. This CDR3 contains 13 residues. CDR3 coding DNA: TGTGCCAGCACCCCATCCGCCGGGACTGAAGCTTTCTTT. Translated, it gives CASTPSAGTEAFF.

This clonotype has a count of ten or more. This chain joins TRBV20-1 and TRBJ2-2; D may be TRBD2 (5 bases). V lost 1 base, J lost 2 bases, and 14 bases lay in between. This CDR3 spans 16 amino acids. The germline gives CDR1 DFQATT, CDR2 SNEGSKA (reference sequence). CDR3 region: CSARVLGEFNTGELFF. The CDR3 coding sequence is TGCAGTGCTAGAGTCCTTGGGGAGTTTAACACCGGGGAGCTGTTTTTT.

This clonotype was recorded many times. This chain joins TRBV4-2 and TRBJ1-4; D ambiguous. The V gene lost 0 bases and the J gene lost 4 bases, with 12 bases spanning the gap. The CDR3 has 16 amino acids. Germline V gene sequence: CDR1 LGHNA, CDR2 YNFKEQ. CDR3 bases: TGTGCCAGCAGCCAAGAAATACGGAGACATAATGAAAAACTGTTTTTT. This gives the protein CASSQEIRRHNEKLFF.

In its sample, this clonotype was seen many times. This CDR3 reads CASSKEEEAGVFYGYTF. CDR3 coding DNA: TGTGCCAGCAGCAAAGAGGAAGAGGCAGGGGTGTTTTATGGCTACACCTTC. The genes are TRBV21-1 and TRBJ1-2; the DNA was not compared with TRBD1, the D call given in the table. TRBV21-1 is shown as a pseudogene. The CDR3 has 17 amino acids.

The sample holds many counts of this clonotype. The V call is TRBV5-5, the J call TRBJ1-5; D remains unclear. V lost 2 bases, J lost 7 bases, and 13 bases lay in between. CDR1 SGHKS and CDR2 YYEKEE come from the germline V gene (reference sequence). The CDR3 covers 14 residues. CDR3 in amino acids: CASSLVGLPQPQHF. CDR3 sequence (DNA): TGTGCCAGCAGCTTAGTAGGCTTGCCCCAGCCCCAGCATTTT.

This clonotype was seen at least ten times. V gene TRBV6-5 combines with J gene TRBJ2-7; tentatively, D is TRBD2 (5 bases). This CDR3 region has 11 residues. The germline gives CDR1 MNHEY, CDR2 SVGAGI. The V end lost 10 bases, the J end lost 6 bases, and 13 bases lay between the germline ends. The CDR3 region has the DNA TGTGCCACGGACTCAAGAGGCGAGCAGTACTTC. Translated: CATDSRGEQYF.

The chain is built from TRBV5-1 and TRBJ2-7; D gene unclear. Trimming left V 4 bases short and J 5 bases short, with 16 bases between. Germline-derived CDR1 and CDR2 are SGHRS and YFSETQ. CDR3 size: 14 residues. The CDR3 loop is CASSIRSEVDEQYF. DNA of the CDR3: TGCGCCAGCAGCATCAGGTCCGAGGTAGACGAGCAGTACTTC.

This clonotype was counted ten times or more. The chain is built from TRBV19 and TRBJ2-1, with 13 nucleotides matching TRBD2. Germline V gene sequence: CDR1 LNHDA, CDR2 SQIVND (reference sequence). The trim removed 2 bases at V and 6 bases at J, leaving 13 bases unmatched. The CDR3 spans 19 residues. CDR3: CASSIKGPGLAGWVNEQFF. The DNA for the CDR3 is TGTGCCAGTAGTATAAAGGGGCCGGGACTAGCGGGATGGGTCAATGAGCAGTTCTTC.

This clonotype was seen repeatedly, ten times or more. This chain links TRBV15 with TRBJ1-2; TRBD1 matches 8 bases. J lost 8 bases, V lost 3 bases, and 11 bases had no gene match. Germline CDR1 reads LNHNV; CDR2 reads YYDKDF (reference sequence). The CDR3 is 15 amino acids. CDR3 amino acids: CATSRRTGSPSGYTF. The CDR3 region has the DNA TGTGCCACCAGCAGGAGGACAGGGTCGCCCTCGGGCTACACCTTC.

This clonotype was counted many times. CDR3 loop: CASSPRLVRLNTGELFF. The CDR3 DNA follows: TGTGCCAGCAGTCCTAGACTAGTCCGCTTAAACACCGGGGAGCTGTTTTTT. The chain combines TRBV12-3 or TRBV12-4 with TRBJ2-2, with D maybe TRBD2 (6 bases). The CDR3 length is 17 residues. V lost 5 bases, J lost 2 bases, and 18 bases lay in between.

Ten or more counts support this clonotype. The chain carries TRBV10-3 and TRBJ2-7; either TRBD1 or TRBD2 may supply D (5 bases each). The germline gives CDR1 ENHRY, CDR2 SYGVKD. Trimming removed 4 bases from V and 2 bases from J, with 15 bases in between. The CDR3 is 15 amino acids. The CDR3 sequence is CAISAAIGTAYEQYF. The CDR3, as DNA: TGTGCCATCAGTGCCGCCATCGGGACCGCCTACGAGCAGTACTTC.

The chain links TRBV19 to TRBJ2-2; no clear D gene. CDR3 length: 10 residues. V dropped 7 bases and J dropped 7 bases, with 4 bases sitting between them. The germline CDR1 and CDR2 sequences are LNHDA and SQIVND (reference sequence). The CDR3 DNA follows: TGTGCCAGTATGCTCGGGGAGCTGTTTTTT. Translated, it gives CASMLGELFF.

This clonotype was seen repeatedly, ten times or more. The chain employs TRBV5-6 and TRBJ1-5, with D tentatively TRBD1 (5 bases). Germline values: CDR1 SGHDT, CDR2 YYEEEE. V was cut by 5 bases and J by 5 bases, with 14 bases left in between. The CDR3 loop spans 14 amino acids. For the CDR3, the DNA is TGTGCCAGCAGAACTTGGGGCAGAGATCAGCCCCAGCATTTT. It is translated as CASRTWGRDQPQHF. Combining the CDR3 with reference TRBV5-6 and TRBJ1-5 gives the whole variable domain DAGVTQSPTHLIKTRGQQVTLRCSPKSGHDTVSWYQQALGQGPQFIFQYYEEEERQRGNFPDRFSGHQFPNYSSELNVNALLLGDSALYLCASRTWGRDQPQHFGDGTRLSIL.

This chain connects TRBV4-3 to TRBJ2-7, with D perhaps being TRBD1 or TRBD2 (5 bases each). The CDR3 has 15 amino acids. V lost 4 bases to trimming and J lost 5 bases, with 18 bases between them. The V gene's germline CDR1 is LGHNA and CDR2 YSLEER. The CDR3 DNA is TGCGCCAGCAGCCTCGTTGGGGCGGGTCTCGACGAGCAGTACTTC. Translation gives CASSLVGAGLDEQYF.

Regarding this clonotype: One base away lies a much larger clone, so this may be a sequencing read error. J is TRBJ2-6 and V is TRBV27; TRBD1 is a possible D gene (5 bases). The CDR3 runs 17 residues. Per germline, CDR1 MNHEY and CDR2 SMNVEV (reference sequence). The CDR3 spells CASSLWPVPSGANGLTF. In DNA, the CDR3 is TGTGCCAGCAGTTTATGGCCAGTCCCCTCTGGGGCCAACGGCCTGACTTTC.

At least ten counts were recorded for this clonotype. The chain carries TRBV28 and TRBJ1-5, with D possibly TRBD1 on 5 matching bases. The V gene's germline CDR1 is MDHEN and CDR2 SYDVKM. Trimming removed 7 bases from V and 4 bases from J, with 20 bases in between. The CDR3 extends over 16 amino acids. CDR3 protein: CASTPPGRELNQPQHF. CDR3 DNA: TGTGCCAGCACCCCCCCAGGCAGGGAATTAAATCAGCCCCAGCATTTT.

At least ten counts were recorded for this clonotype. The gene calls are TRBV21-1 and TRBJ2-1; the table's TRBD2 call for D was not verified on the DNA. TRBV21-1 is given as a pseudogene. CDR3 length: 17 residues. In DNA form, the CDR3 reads TGTGCCAGCAGCAGAAAGACTAGCGGGAGACCTTACAATGAGCAGTTCTTC. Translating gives CASSRKTSGRPYNEQFF.

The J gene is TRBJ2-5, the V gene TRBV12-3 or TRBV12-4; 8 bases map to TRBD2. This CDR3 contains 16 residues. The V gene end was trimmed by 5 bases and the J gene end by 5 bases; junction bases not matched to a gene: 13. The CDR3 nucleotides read TGTGCCAGCAGTCCATTTCGACTAGCGTCGGGGGAGACCCAGTACTTC. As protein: CASSPFRLASGETQYF.

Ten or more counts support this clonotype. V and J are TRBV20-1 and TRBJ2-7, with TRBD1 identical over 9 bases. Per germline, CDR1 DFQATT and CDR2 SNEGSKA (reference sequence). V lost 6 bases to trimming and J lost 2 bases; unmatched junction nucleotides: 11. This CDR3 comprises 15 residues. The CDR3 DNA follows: TGCAGTGCCCACGGACCGGGACAGGGAACCTACGAGCAGTACTTC. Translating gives CSAHGPGQGTYEQYF.

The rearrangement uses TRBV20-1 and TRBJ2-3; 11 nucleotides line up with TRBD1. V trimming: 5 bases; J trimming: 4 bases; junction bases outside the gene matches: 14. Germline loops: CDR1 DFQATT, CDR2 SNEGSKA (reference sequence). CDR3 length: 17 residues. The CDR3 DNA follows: TGCAGTGCTCCTTTAAGCTCCGGACAGGGGGCCGCAGATACGCAGTATTTT. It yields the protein CSAPLSSGQGAADTQYF.

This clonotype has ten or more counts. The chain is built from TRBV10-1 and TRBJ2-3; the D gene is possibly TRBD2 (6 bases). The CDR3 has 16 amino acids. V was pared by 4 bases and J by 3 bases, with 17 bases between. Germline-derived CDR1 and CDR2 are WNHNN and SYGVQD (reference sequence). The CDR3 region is CASSVLAELATDTQYF. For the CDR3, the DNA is TGCGCCAGCAGTGTCTTGGCGGAACTAGCTACAGATACGCAGTATTTT.